These 21 T cell receptor beta chains were all obtained from the same sample, sequenced in a study of blood T cell repertoires in COVID-19. Here immunoSEQ multiplex PCR was the method, and the copy in TCRdb shows in-frame clones only, minus some. The sample yields about 99,000 clones, around 83% seen once. Sequencing input: peripheral blood. These receptors were obtained from a man in his sixties or seventies with active or convalescent COVID-19.

The CDR3 nucleotides read TGTGCCAGTAGCTGGACAGGGGGTTCCTACGAGCAGTACTTC. As protein: CASSWTGGSYEQYF. The chain couples TRBV19 to TRBJ2-7; 10 nucleotides agree with TRBD1. V was clipped by 6 bases and J by 1 base; unmatched bases: 3. Looked up from germline, CDR1 is LNHDA and CDR2 is SQIVND (reference sequence). The CDR3 extends over 14 amino acids. Looking up the rest from reference TRBV19 and TRBJ2-7 gives the full variable domain: DGGITQSPKYLFRKEGQNVTLSCEQNLNHDAMYWYRQDPGQGLRLIYYSQIVNDFQKGDIAEGYSVSREKKESFPLTVTSAQKNPTAFYLCASSWTGGSYEQYFGPGTRLTVT.

This clone was found a few times. The chain employs TRBV4-1 and TRBJ2-7; the D gene is possibly TRBD1 (5 bases). Germline lookup yields CDR1 MGHRA and CDR2 YSYEKL. The CDR3 runs 16 residues. V was shortened by 1 base and J by 9 bases, with 22 bases between the two germline ends. CDR3 in DNA: TGCGCCAGCAGCCAAGGACAGCTGGCAGGCGTAATTGGGCAGTACTTC. It codes for CASSQGQLAGVIGQYF.

The chain couples TRBV4-2 to TRBJ2-7, with TRBD1 matching over 8 bases. The germline CDR1 and CDR2 sequences are LGHNA and YNFKEQ. This CDR3 contains 15 residues. V shed 0 bases, J shed 3 bases, and the junction held 4 bases outside the gene matches. The DNA of the CDR3 is TGTGCCAGCAGCCAAGAGGACAGGGTACTCTACGAGCAGTACTTC. It specifies CASSQEDRVLYEQYF.

The J gene is TRBJ2-1, the V gene TRBV18, with TRBD1 as a possible D gene (5 bases). V lost 4 bases and J lost 5, with 9 bases in between. Germline-derived CDR1 and CDR2 are KGHSH and LQKENI. The CDR3 is 13 residues long. In nucleotides, the CDR3 is TGTGCCAGCTCACAGCAGGGAAACAATGAGCAGTTCTTC. Protein: CASSQQGNNEQFF.

V gene TRBV27 combines with J gene TRBJ2-7, with 8 bases that match TRBD2. The CDR3 covers 14 residues. Germline V gene sequence: CDR1 MNHEY, CDR2 SMNVEV (reference sequence). Trimming cost V 5 bases and J 3 bases; bases outside gene matches: 6. The DNA for the CDR3 is TGTGCCAGCAGTGGGACTAGTTTCGGCTACGAGCAGTACTTC. This gives the protein CASSGTSFGYEQYF.

V gene TRBV11-2 combines with J gene TRBJ2-1, with D possibly matching TRBD1 (5 bases). Trimming took 4 bases from V and 0 from J, leaving 10 bases between them. The CDR3 loop spans 15 amino acids. Germline V lookup: CDR1 SGHAT, CDR2 FQNNGV. Here the CDR3 DNA reads TGTGCCAGCAGCTCCCGGACAAGCTCCTACAATGAGCAGTTCTTC. Its protein is CASSSRTSSYNEQFF.

CDR3 in DNA: TGTGCCAGCAGCCGCGGTGTAGGCTATGGCTACACCTTC. Translation gives CASSRGVGYGYTF. V usage is TRBV6-6 and J usage is TRBJ1-2; D uncertain. The length of the CDR3 is 13 residues. In germline, CDR1 is MNHNY, CDR2 SVGAGI (reference sequence). Trimming took 6 bases from V and 4 from J, leaving 12 bases between them.

The chain recombines TRBV25-1 with TRBJ2-1; D ambiguous. Trimming removed 5 bases from V and 13 bases from J, with 12 bases in between. The CDR3 is made up of 11 amino acids. The V gene's germline CDR1 is MGHDK and CDR2 SYGVNS. The CDR3 loop reads CASSQASSQFF. The CDR3 DNA follows: TGTGCCAGCAGTCAGGCGAGCAGTCAGTTCTTC.

This chain uses TRBV2 with TRBJ2-3; TRBD2 agrees at 11 bases. Germline values: CDR1 SNHLY, CDR2 FYNNEI. The CDR3 runs 13 residues. V shed 7 bases, J shed 7 bases, and the junction held 4 bases outside the gene matches. The CDR3 loop is CASKGTSGNTQYF. In nucleotides, the CDR3 is TGTGCCAGCAAGGGGACTAGCGGAAATACGCAGTATTTT.

Only one count was recorded for this clone. This chain connects TRBV9 to TRBJ2-7, with 7 bases matching TRBD2. After removal of 3 bases from V and 7 bases from J, the junction contained 7 bases not matched to a gene. Germline lookup yields CDR1 SGDLS and CDR2 YYNGEE. This CDR3 is built from 13 residues. The CDR3 protein is CASSGPMGGEQYF. The CDR3 nucleotides are TGTGCCAGCAGCGGACCTATGGGGGGGGAGCAGTACTTC.

This rearrangement joins TRBV28 to TRBJ1-5; D might be TRBD1 (6 bases). The CDR3 consists of 15 residues. Germline assignment: CDR1 MDHEN and CDR2 SYDVKM. Trimming removed 6 bases at V and 2 bases at J, with 14 bases between. The CDR3 spells CASREGGHGNQPQHF. The CDR3 DNA sequence: TGTGCCAGCAGGGAGGGGGGGCATGGCAATCAGCCCCAGCATTTT.

The rearrangement links TRBV5-6 to TRBJ2-2, with a weak D call TRBD1 (5 bases). Germline CDR1 reads SGHDT; CDR2 reads YYEEEE. The CDR3 totals 13 residues. V lost 2 bases and J 7 bases, leaving 9 bases between the germline ends. This CDR3 is CASSFGRGGELFF. CDR3 bases: TGTGCCAGCAGCTTCGGAAGGGGCGGGGAGCTGTTTTTT.

This chain connects TRBV24-1 to TRBJ2-5; D may be TRBD2 (6 bases). The CDR3 runs to 15 residues. V was pared by 5 bases and J by 5 bases, with 17 bases between. Per the germline V gene, CDR1 is KGHDR and CDR2 is SFDVKD. This CDR3 is CATSAANGGWETQYF. The CDR3 DNA sequence: TGTGCCACCAGTGCCGCCAACGGGGGTTGGGAGACCCAGTACTTC.

V gene TRBV7-6 combines with J gene TRBJ2-7; 16 bases match TRBD2. Trimming cost V 3 bases and J 6 bases; bases outside gene matches: 5. Per the germline V gene, CDR1 is SGHVS and CDR2 is FNYEAQ. The CDR3 consists of 16 residues. CDR3: CASSFGTSGGATEQYF. The DNA for the CDR3 is TGTGCCAGCAGCTTCGGGACTAGCGGGGGGGCAACCGAGCAGTACTTC.

The chain combines TRBV25-1 with TRBJ1-2; 8 positions match TRBD1. V lost 3 bases to trimming and J lost 7 bases; unmatched junction nucleotides: 10. CDR1 is MGHDK and CDR2 is SYGVNS in the germline V gene. CDR3 length: 15 residues. CDR3 nucleotide sequence: TGTGCCAGCAGTGACGGGGGAGCGACAGGGGTTGGCTACACCTTC. Its protein is CASSDGGATGVGYTF.

The rearrangement uses TRBV6-5 and TRBJ1-2, with D perhaps matching TRBD1 (5 bases). The germline CDR1 and CDR2 sequences are MNHEY and SVGAGI. Trimming pared 0 bases from V and 4 bases from J, leaving 12 bases between. The CDR3 contains 15 residues. The CDR3: CASSYSGRGIYGYTF. As DNA, the CDR3 is TGTGCCAGCAGTTACTCGGGGCGGGGAATCTATGGCTACACCTTC.

The V call is TRBV7-2, the J call TRBJ1-6; 9 nucleotides match TRBD1. Per the germline V gene, CDR1 is SGHTA and CDR2 is FQGNSA. This CDR3 has 16 amino acids. V shed 7 bases, J shed 6 bases, and the junction held 10 bases outside the gene matches. This CDR3 is CASKQTGGAVNSPLHF. The CDR3 DNA is TGTGCCAGCAAGCAAACAGGGGGCGCGGTTAATTCACCCCTCCACTTT.

V and J are TRBV10-3 and TRBJ1-2; maybe TRBD1 (6 bases). With 6 bases removed from V and 8 bases from J, the gap between germline ends came to 13 bases. The length of the CDR3 is 12 residues. Germline loops: CDR1 ENHRY, CDR2 SYGVKD. This CDR3 reads CAISRGRSGYTF. For the CDR3, the DNA is TGTGCCATCAGCAGGGGTCGATCCGGCTACACCTTC.

The chain has TRBV29-1 and TRBJ1-1; 8 nucleotides line up with TRBD1. The CDR3 extends over 12 amino acids. The germline V gene encodes CDR1 SQVTM and CDR2 ANQGSEA. Trimming took 7 bases from V and 5 from J; bases not matched to a gene: 6. In DNA, the CDR3 is TGCAGCGCACAGGGGGTATGGACTGAAGCTTTCTTT. Protein product: CSAQGVWTEAFF.

The chain is built from TRBV6-5 and TRBJ1-2; maybe TRBD1 (6 bases). The germline CDR1 and CDR2 sequences are MNHEY and SVGAGI. V dropped 7 bases and J dropped 8 bases, with 17 bases sitting between them. This CDR3 contains 13 residues. In DNA form, the CDR3 reads TGTGCCAGCACCTTTGGGGGGGCGAGAGGCTACACCTTC. It specifies CASTFGGARGYTF.

The rearrangement links TRBV18 to TRBJ1-2; 7 nucleotides align to TRBD1. The CDR3 contains 16 residues. Germline V gene lookup returns CDR1 KGHSH and CDR2 LQKENI. The V gene end was trimmed by 0 bases and the J gene end by 2 bases; junction bases not matched to a gene: 6. CDR3 bases: TGTGCCAGCTCACCACCCGGGACAGCGACCAACTATGGCTACACCTTC. Translated, it gives CASSPPGTATNYGYTF.